Below are 24 T cell receptor beta chains sequenced from a single sample in a study of cytomegalovirus exposure and HLA in healthy donors. Both 60 Vbeta primers and 13 Jbeta primers went into the PCR. Data came from immunoSEQ multiplex PCR; TCRdb stores just in-frame clones and leaves some out. This sample has approximately 89,000 clones, with around two thirds found just once. The sequenced material came from PBMCs. These receptors were obtained from a woman aged 25 to 45 in good health and CMV-seropositive.

The rearrangement uses TRBV29-1 and TRBJ2-7; D gene ambiguous. Per germline, CDR1 SQVTM and CDR2 ANQGSEA. The CDR3 totals 12 residues. The V end lost 3 bases, the J end lost 5 bases, and 11 bases lay between the germline ends. CDR3 loop: CSVDLLQNEQYF. CDR3 bases: TGCAGCGTTGATCTTTTACAGAACGAGCAGTACTTC.

The chain employs TRBV18 and TRBJ2-7; 7 nucleotides agree with TRBD2. J gave up 7 bases and V 1 base, and 13 bases lay outside the gene matches. CDR1 KGHSH and CDR2 LQKENI come from the germline V gene. The CDR3 consists of 16 residues. The CDR3 DNA reads TGTGCCAGCTCACCACGGAGGGACTCCCTCGGGAGGGAGCAGTACTTC. Translating gives CASSPRRDSLGREQYF.

This clone was detected once. The V call is TRBV7-9, the J call TRBJ1-2; TRBD1 matches 9 bases. Trimming at V came to 5 bases and at J to 8 bases, leaving 3 bases not matched to a gene. Germline lookup yields CDR1 SEHNR and CDR2 FQNEAQ (reference sequence). This CDR3 spans 12 amino acids. DNA of the CDR3: TGTGCCAGCAGCCCGACAGGGGGAGGCTACACCTTC. Translated: CASSPTGGGYTF.

The chain recombines TRBV19 with TRBJ1-4; 10 bases line up with TRBD1. J was trimmed by 4 bases and V by 3 bases; bases with no gene match: 2. There are 15 residues in the CDR3. Per the germline V gene, CDR1 is LNHDA and CDR2 is SQIVND (reference sequence). The CDR3 sequence: CASSIGDRGNEKLFF. The CDR3 nucleotides are TGTGCCAGTAGTATTGGGGACAGGGGTAATGAAAAACTGTTTTTT.

This clone turned up a few times. The chain carries TRBV10-2 and TRBJ1-5; D is ambiguous. This CDR3 has 12 residues. Germline V gives CDR1 WSHSY, CDR2 SAAADI. V was cut by 6 bases and J by 1 base, with 4 bases left in between. CDR3 DNA sequence: TGCGCCAGCAGACAGAGCAATCAGCCCCAGCATTTT. It encodes CASRQSNQPQHF.

This clone was observed a few times. The chain is built from TRBV7-8 and TRBJ2-5; unclear D gene. Trimming cost V 3 bases and J 4 bases, with 12 bases left between them. CDR3 length equals 14 residues. CDR1 is SGHVS and CDR2 is FQNEAQ in the germline V gene. CDR3 residues: CASSFRLPGETQYF. CDR3 sequence (DNA): TGTGCCAGCAGCTTCCGGCTTCCGGGAGAGACCCAGTACTTC.

This chain links TRBV30 with TRBJ2-7; 10 bases map to TRBD1. Germline V lookup: CDR1 GTSNPN, CDR2 SVGIG (reference sequence). This CDR3 contains 15 residues. The J segment lost 3 bases and the V segment lost 3 bases, leaving 8 bases of the junction unmatched. The CDR3 is CAWRGTGTGVYEQYF. The DNA of the CDR3 is TGTGCCTGGAGGGGAACCGGGACAGGGGTCTACGAGCAGTACTTC.

V gene TRBV29-1 combines with J gene TRBJ2-7; 7 bases align to TRBD1. There are 15 residues in the CDR3. Germline V CDR1 and CDR2: SQVTM, ANQGSEA. V lost 2 bases to trimming and J lost 1 base; unmatched junction nucleotides: 8. In DNA form, the CDR3 reads TGCAGCGTTGAAATTTTGGGACAGTATTCCTACGAGCAGTACTTC. The encoded protein is CSVEILGQYSYEQYF.

V is TRBV7-6 and J is TRBJ2-3; 7 bases agree with TRBD1. Germline-derived CDR1 and CDR2 are SGHVS and FNYEAQ. The CDR3 is 15 amino acids. The ends lost 6 bases at V and 0 bases at J; junction bases unmatched: 6. For the CDR3, the DNA is TGTGCCAGCAGGGGGACAGCAACTAGCACAGATACGCAGTATTTT. Its protein is CASRGTATSTDTQYF.

This chain links TRBV29-1 with TRBJ1-1, with TRBD1 matching 7 bases. Germline V gene lookup returns CDR1 SQVTM and CDR2 ANQGSEA. V dropped 5 bases and J dropped 7; count of bases not matched to a gene: 10. The CDR3 runs to 13 residues. CDR3 sequence reads: CSVRKQGRDEAFF. CDR3 nucleotide sequence: TGCAGCGTTCGCAAACAGGGGCGGGATGAAGCTTTCTTT. The entire variable domain, with the rest obtained from reference TRBV29-1 and TRBJ1-1, is as follows: SAVISQKPSRDICQRGTSLTIQCQVDSQVTMMFWYRQQPGQSLTLIATANQGSEATYESGFVIDKFPISRPNLTFSTLTVSNMSPEDSSIYLCSVRKQGRDEAFFGQGTRLTVV.

This clone appeared a single time. V usage is TRBV5-4 and J usage is TRBJ2-7; D may be TRBD1 (7 bases). Trimming pared 6 bases from V and 1 base from J, leaving 8 bases between. Germline V gene lookup returns CDR1 SGHNT and CDR2 YYREEE (reference sequence). This CDR3 comprises 12 residues. The CDR3 DNA reads as TGTGCCAGCACAGGGGGGTCCTACGAGCAGTACTTC. Translation gives CASTGGSYEQYF.

The J gene is TRBJ1-2, the V gene TRBV7-9; 10 nucleotides align to TRBD1. Germline V gene data show CDR1 as SEHNR and CDR2 as FQNEAQ (reference sequence). The CDR3 is 13 residues long. The trim removed 5 bases at V and 4 bases at J, leaving 1 base unmatched. CDR3 sequence reads: CASSRDRGYGYTF. The CDR3, as DNA: TGTGCCAGCAGCCGGGACAGGGGCTATGGCTACACCTTC.

This chain joins TRBV7-9 and TRBJ2-1; a weak D match, TRBD2 (5 bases). V was clipped by 4 bases and J by 1 base, with 14 bases between them. Germline CDR1 and CDR2: SEHNR and FQNEAQ (reference sequence). This CDR3 comprises 16 residues. The CDR3 region has the DNA TGTGCCAGCAGCTCGACGGGGTCTGGGTCCTACAATGAGCAGTTCTTC. It yields the protein CASSSTGSGSYNEQFF. Full variable domain (missing parts from reference TRBV7-9 and TRBJ2-1): DTGVSQNPRHKITKRGQNVTFRCDPISEHNRLYWYRQTLGQGPEFLTYFQNEAQLEKSRLLSDRFSAERPKGSFSTLEIQRTEQGDSAMYLCASSSTGSGSYNEQFFGPGTRLTVL.

V usage is TRBV28 and J usage is TRBJ1-2; D is unclear. Trimming stripped 8 bases from V and 2 bases from J, with 9 bases between. The CDR3 is 12 residues long. CDR1 is MDHEN and CDR2 is SYDVKM in the germline V gene. CDR3 loop: CASQTGNYGYTF. CDR3 nucleotide sequence: TGTGCCAGCCAGACGGGAAACTATGGCTACACCTTC.

There are a few counts of this clone. The chain links TRBV5-4 to TRBJ2-5; D is possibly TRBD1 (6 bases). The germline V and J ends were trimmed by 2 bases and 5 bases, with 10 bases remaining between them. This CDR3 contains 13 residues. In germline, CDR1 is SGHNT, CDR2 YYREEE (reference sequence). The CDR3 DNA sequence: TGTGCCAGCAGCTTTTGGCAGGGGGAGACCCAGTACTTC. Its translation: CASSFWQGETQYF.

V usage is TRBV9 and J usage is TRBJ2-1; 7 bases fit TRBD2. Looked up from germline, CDR1 is SGDLS and CDR2 is YYNGEE. V was pared by 4 bases and J by 3 bases, with 7 bases of the junction left unmatched. The CDR3 spans 15 residues. CDR3: CASSPQRGFYNEQFF. CDR3 coding DNA: TGTGCCAGCAGCCCTCAGCGGGGTTTCTACAATGAGCAGTTCTTC. The full variable domain, its missing parts supplied by reference TRBV9 and TRBJ2-1, is DSGVTQTPKHLITATGQRVTLRCSPRSGDLSVYWYQQSLDQGLQFLIQYYNGEERAKGNILERFSAQQFPDLHSELNLSSLELGDSALYFCASSPQRGFYNEQFFGPGTRLTVL.

V and J are TRBV28 and TRBJ2-7, with D perhaps matching TRBD2 (6 bases). Trimming left V 7 bases short and J 4 bases short, with 11 bases between. The CDR3 runs 12 residues. In germline, CDR1 is MDHEN, CDR2 SYDVKM. The CDR3 loop is CASTMEGYEQYF. As DNA, the CDR3 is TGTGCCAGCACCATGGAGGGTTACGAGCAGTACTTC.

The V gene is TRBV7-2, the J gene TRBJ2-2; no clear D gene. Trimming took off 5 bases at V and 3 bases at J, with 13 bases between the two ends. The CDR3 has 15 amino acids. Germline V gives CDR1 SGHTA, CDR2 FQGNSA. The CDR3 sequence: CASSPRSRDTGELFF. CDR3 sequence (DNA): TGTGCCAGCAGCCCTAGGAGCCGGGACACCGGGGAGCTGTTTTTT. The whole variable domain, remainder taken from reference TRBV7-2 and TRBJ2-2, is GAGVSQSPSNKVTEKGKDVELRCDPISGHTALYWYRQSLGQGLEFLIYFQGNSAPDKSGLPSDRFSAERTGGSVSTLTIQRTQQEDSAVYLCASSPRSRDTGELFFGEGSRLTVL.

The V and J genes are TRBV9 and TRBJ2-5, with 8 nucleotides matching TRBD1. Germline V lookup: CDR1 SGDLS, CDR2 YYNGEE. This CDR3 has 14 amino acids. V lost 4 bases to trimming and J lost 4 bases; unmatched junction nucleotides: 6. CDR3 region: CASSLQGVTETQYF. The CDR3 DNA is TGTGCCAGCAGCCTACAGGGGGTTACAGAGACCCAGTACTTC.

The V gene is TRBV7-8, the J gene TRBJ1-6; D not resolved. There are 15 residues in the CDR3. V lost 5 bases and J 0 bases, leaving 8 bases between the germline ends. Germline V CDR1 and CDR2: SGHVS, FQNEAQ. The CDR3 DNA reads as TGTGCCAGCAGCCGACGGGACTCCTATAATTCACCCCTCCACTTT. It is translated as CASSRRDSYNSPLHF.

V usage is TRBV7-7 and J usage is TRBJ2-5, with TRBD2 matching 9 bases. The trim removed 3 bases at V and 5 bases at J, leaving 10 bases unmatched. Looked up from germline, CDR1 is SSHAT and CDR2 is FNYEAQ (reference sequence). The CDR3 has 16 amino acids. CDR3 DNA sequence: TGTGCCAGCAGCTTGGGAGCGGGGGGCATGGGGGAGACCCAGTACTTC. As protein: CASSLGAGGMGETQYF. Full variable domain (remainder filled in from reference TRBV7-7 and TRBJ2-5): GAGVSQSPRYKVTKRGQDVTLRCDPISSHATLYWYQQALGQGPEFLTYFNYEAQPDKSGLPSDRFSAERPEGSISTLTIQRTEQRDSAMYRCASSLGAGGMGETQYFGPGTRLLVL.

This clone was observed a few times. The chain uses TRBV10-3 and TRBJ2-3; 9 bases are shared with TRBD1. The CDR3 has 13 amino acids. Germline CDR1 ENHRY, CDR2 SYGVKD. The junction had 2 bases not matched to a gene; V was cut back by 6 bases and J by 4 bases. The CDR3 DNA reads TGTGCCATCAGGGGACAGGGCCCAGATACGCAGTATTTT. It is translated as CAIRGQGPDTQYF.

This clone has just one count. This may be a read error: a much more frequent sequence differs by one nucleotide. The chain couples TRBV6-1 to TRBJ2-7, with D perhaps matching TRBD1 (7 bases). CDR3 length equals 12 residues. CDR1 MNHNS and CDR2 SASEGT come from the germline V gene. Trimming removed 5 bases from V and 3 bases from J, with 8 bases in between. DNA of the CDR3: TGTGCCAGCAGTCAGGGGGGCTACGAGCAGTACTTC. This sequence encodes CASSQGGYEQYF.

V and J are TRBV18 and TRBJ1-1; 7 bases fit TRBD1. Trimming at V came to 1 base and at J to 2 bases, leaving 4 bases not matched to a gene. CDR3 length: 15 amino acids. CDR1 is KGHSH and CDR2 is LQKENI in the germline V gene. Written as DNA, the CDR3 is TGTGCCAGCTCACCACGTGACAGGGCCAACACTGAAGCTTTCTTT. Its protein product is CASSPRDRANTEAFF.